This is a list of T cell receptor beta chains from one sample in a study of cytomegalovirus exposure and HLA in healthy donors. Clones were sequenced by immunoSEQ multiplex PCR, and TCRdb holds only the in-frame ones, with some missing. The table has some 190,000 clones, 80% seen once; the top ten hold more than 1.1%. What was sequenced was PBMCs. Every receptor here comes from a girl aged 10 to 17 in good health and CMV-seropositive. Both conserved end residues are part of each CDR3. A D gene is named only where the DNA matches it firmly. Part of the rows lack a size; the others show once, few, many or a class for expanded clones.

v_call	d_call	clone_size	j_call	cdr3_nt	cdr3_aa
TRBV19	.	.	TRBJ2-4	TGTGCCTCCCGTCCGAGACTAGGAGCCAAAAACATTCAGTACTTC	CASRPRLGAKNIQYF
TRBV30	TRBD1	.	TRBJ1-1	TGTGCCTGGGGGAACGGACAGGGGAACACTGAAGCTTTCTTT	CAWGNGQGNTEAFF
TRBV5-1	TRBD1	.	TRBJ1-1	TGCGCCAGCAGTACCGGGACAGGGGGCACTGAAGCTTTCTTT	CASSTGTGGTEAFF
TRBV4-1	.	.	TRBJ2-2	TGCGCCAGCAGCCCCCTGGGACATACCGGGGAGCTGTTTTTT	CASSPLGHTGELFF
TRBV18	.	.	TRBJ1-1	TGTGCCAGCTCGCTTGTAGGGGAGGGTGGGGTGAACACTGAAGCTTTCTTT	CASSLVGEGGVNTEAFF
TRBV7-9	TRBD2	.	TRBJ2-7	TGTGCCAGCAGCTTAGGGGCTGCGACTAGCGGGAGTTTTGAGCAGTACTTC	CASSLGAATSGSFEQYF
TRBV25-1	TRBD2	.	TRBJ2-1	TGTGCCAGCAGTGAATGGGGGGGACTAGCGTACAATGAGCAGTTCTTC	CASSEWGGLAYNEQFF
TRBV13	TRBD2	.	TRBJ2-4	TGTGCCAGCAGCACGAGAGCGGGAGGGTGGGAAAACATTCAGTACTTC	CASSTRAGGWENIQYF
TRBV4-3	TRBD1	.	TRBJ1-2	TGCGCCAGCAGCCAAGATCTTGGACAGGGGGACTATGGCTACACCTTC	CASSQDLGQGDYGYTF
TRBV10-1	TRBD1	few	TRBJ2-5	TGCGCCAGCAGTGAGTCGACTTGGTGGGACAGGGGAAAGACCCAGTACTTC	CASSESTWWDRGKTQYF
TRBV4-2	.	.	TRBJ1-4	TGTGCCAGCAGCCCCCTCTTATCCCTAGAGTCAACTAATGAAAAACTGTTTTTT	CASSPLLSLESTNEKLFF
TRBV18	TRBD1	.	TRBJ2-5	TGTGCCAGCTCACCACCATGGGGGTCATCTGGGACAGAAGAGACCCAGTACTTC	CASSPPWGSSGTEETQYF
TRBV5-1	.	.	TRBJ2-2	TGCGCCAGCACCACTTTATGGGGGCCCACCGGGGAGCTGTTTTTT	CASTTLWGPTGELFF
TRBV30	TRBD1	.	TRBJ1-2	TGTGCCTGGAAGACACAGGGGATAGACTATGGCTACACCTTC	CAWKTQGIDYGYTF
TRBV18	.	.	TRBJ1-1	TGTGCCAGCTCACCACCGGGGAGCATTAACACTGAAGCTTTCTTT	CASSPPGSINTEAFF
TRBV4-1	TRBD2	.	TRBJ2-7	TGCGCCAGCAGCCCCGGGGCGGGAGGGTTCGAGCAGTACTTC	CASSPGAGGFEQYF
TRBV29-1	TRBD2	.	TRBJ2-3	TGCAGCGTGGGCGGGAGACTTAGTGATACGCAGTATTTT	CSVGGRLSDTQYF
TRBV6-4	.	.	TRBJ2-1	TGTGCCAGCAGTGACTCGAGACAACTAGGGGGCAATGAGCAGTTCTTC	CASSDSRQLGGNEQFF
TRBV30	.	.	TRBJ1-6	TGTGCCTGGAATGTACTAGGGTATAATTCACCCCTCCACTTT	CAWNVLGYNSPLHF
TRBV10-3	TRBD1	.	TRBJ2-7	TGTGCCATCAGTGAGTCGATTGGACAGGGAAGCTACGAGCAGTACTTC	CAISESIGQGSYEQYF
TRBV9	.	.	TRBJ1-2	TGTGCCAGCAGCGTAGGACAGAGAACTAACTATGGCTACACCTTC	CASSVGQRTNYGYTF
TRBV27	.	.	TRBJ2-7	TGTGCCAGCAGTTTATGGACGGGATCCTACGAGCAGTACTTC	CASSLWTGSYEQYF
TRBV7-9	.	once	TRBJ2-3	TGTGCCAGCAGCTGTCGTAGAGCGGCAGATACGCAGTATTTT	CASSCRRAADTQYF
TRBV27	.	.	TRBJ2-1	TGTGCCAGCAGTCCCGACTATGTCGGCAATGAGCAGTTCTTC	CASSPDYVGNEQFF
TRBV6-1	.	.	TRBJ2-3	TGTGCCAGCGGGGGGAGCACAGATACGCAGTATTTT	CASGGSTDTQYF
TRBV11-2	TRBD2	.	TRBJ2-1	TGTGCCAGCAGCTTAGCCGGTAGCGGGAGGGAGCAGTTCTTC	CASSLAGSGREQFF
TRBV21-1	.	once	TRBJ2-6	TGTGCCAGCAGCAGGCTCGCATCTGGGGCCAACGTCCTGACTTTC	CASSRLASGANVLTF
TRBV10-3	TRBD2	.	TRBJ2-7	TGTGCCACTGGAGGCGGGAGGGCCTCCGAGCAGTACTTC	CATGGGRASEQYF
TRBV5-1	.	.	TRBJ1-4	TGCGCCAGCAGCTTCGGACAGATACCATTTAATGAAAAACTGTTTTTT	CASSFGQIPFNEKLFF
TRBV7-4	.	.	TRBJ1-2	TGTGCCAGCAGCGCGGGCCTGGACTATGGCTACACCTTC	CASSAGLDYGYTF
TRBV11-1	TRBD1	.	TRBJ2-7	TGTGCCAGCAGCTTAGAACGGGGTGGCAGGGGGCCTCGCGAGCAGTACTTC	CASSLERGGRGPREQYF
TRBV5-1	TRBD2	.	TRBJ2-2	TGCGCCAGCAGCTTGGTTGGCGCGGGAGGAATCGGGGAGCTGTTTTTT	CASSLVGAGGIGELFF
TRBV27	TRBD1	.	TRBJ2-1	TGTGCCAGCAGTAAGACAGGGCCCTACAATGAGCAGTTCTTC	CASSKTGPYNEQFF
TRBV10-3	.	.	TRBJ1-3	TGTGCCATCAAGGGAGTAAACGACCCTGGAAACACCATATATTTT	CAIKGVNDPGNTIYF
TRBV13	.	.	TRBJ2-3	TGTGCCAGCAGCTTGGTAGGGGGCACAGATACGCAGTATTTT	CASSLVGGTDTQYF
TRBV19	.	.	TRBJ2-1	TGTGCCAGTCGCCGGGGAGATGAGCAGTTCTTC	CASRRGDEQFF
TRBV5-4	TRBD1	.	TRBJ1-2	TGTGCCAGCAGCGGAGGGACAGGGGATTTCTATGGCTACACCTTC	CASSGGTGDFYGYTF
TRBV30	.	.	TRBJ1-1	TGTGCCTGGAGGGATGAGGGTAGGGCTGAAGCTTTCTTT	CAWRDEGRAEAFF
TRBV30	TRBD2	few	TRBJ2-1	TGTGCCTGGAGTCCTATTAGGACTAGCGGGAGATCTTGGGGCAATGAGCAGTTCTTC	CAWSPIRTSGRSWGNEQFF
TRBV10-2	.	few	TRBJ2-3	TGCGCCAGCAGTGAGTCGAGGGGGTATACGCAGTATTTT	CASSESRGYTQYF
TRBV6-5	.	once	TRBJ2-4	TGTGCCAGCAATCGGGGTCAGTTCGACATTCAGTACTTC	CASNRGQFDIQYF
TRBV11-3	TRBD1	.	TRBJ2-7	TGTGCCAGCAGCGAAGGACAGGGGGTTCGTCGCGAGCAGTACTTC	CASSEGQGVRREQYF
TRBV28	.	.	TRBJ1-2	TGTGCCAGCAGCCCGCTTATTTGGACAGCTGGCTACACCTTC	CASSPLIWTAGYTF